The T cell receptor (beta chain) described here comes from a study of blood T cells in healthy people across ages. This clonotype was seen more than once but under ten times. It was with a sample-barcoded 5' primer and a J-beta primer mix that a second PCR of about 6 to 12 cycles was run. From the 5' RACE reads, TCRdb called clonotypes with MiXCR, one entry per CDR3 protein. The table includes 1.5 million to 2 million distinct CDR3 sequences, roughly 27% detected once. Donor samples were obtained from healthy Caucasian individuals from Russia, aged about 6 to 95. Material: blood. This receptor was taken from a woman younger than 45 in good health.

CDR3 DNA: TGTGCCAGCGACGACCGGGACAGTCCAACTAATGAAAAACTGTTTTTT. Encoded protein: CASDDRDSPTNEKLFF. The chain carries TRBV11-2 and TRBJ1-4; 7 positions match TRBD1. Germline CDR1 is SGHAT and CDR2 is FQNNGV. The CDR3 covers 16 residues. V shed 8 bases, J shed 0 bases, and the junction held 9 bases outside the gene matches.